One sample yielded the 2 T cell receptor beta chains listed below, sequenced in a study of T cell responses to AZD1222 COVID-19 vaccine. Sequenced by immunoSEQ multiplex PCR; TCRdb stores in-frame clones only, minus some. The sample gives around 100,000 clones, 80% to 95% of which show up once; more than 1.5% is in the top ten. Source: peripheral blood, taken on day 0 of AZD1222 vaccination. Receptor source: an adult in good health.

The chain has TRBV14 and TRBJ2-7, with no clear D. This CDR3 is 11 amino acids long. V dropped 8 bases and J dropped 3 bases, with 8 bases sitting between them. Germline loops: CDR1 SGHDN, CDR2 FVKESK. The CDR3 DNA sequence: TGTGCCAGCGGACGATTCTACGAGCAGTACTTC. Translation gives CASGRFYEQYF.

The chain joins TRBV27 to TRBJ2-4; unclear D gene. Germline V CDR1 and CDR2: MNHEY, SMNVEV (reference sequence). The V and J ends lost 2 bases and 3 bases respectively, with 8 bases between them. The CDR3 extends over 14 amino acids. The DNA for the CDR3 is TGTGCCAGCAGTTTAAGCAGGATCAAAAACATTCAGTACTTC. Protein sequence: CASSLSRIKNIQYF.